These 9 T cell receptor beta chains came from one sample sequenced in a study of blood T cell repertoires in COVID-19. Sequenced by immunoSEQ multiplex PCR; TCRdb stores in-frame clones only, minus some. Here the sample spans around 38,000 clones, more than 75% being singletons. Sequencing was carried out using peripheral blood. All receptors derive from an older man with acute or convalescent COVID-19.

The chain joins TRBV6-1 to TRBJ1-1; TRBD1 matches at 9 bases. The V gene end was trimmed by 2 bases and the J gene end by 10 bases; junction bases not matched to a gene: 8. From germline, CDR1 is MNHNS and CDR2 SASEGT. CDR3 length equals 14 residues. CDR3 nucleotides: TGTGCCAGCAGTGAATTGGGAACAGGGGGCAGAGCTTTCTTT. It is translated as CASSELGTGGRAFF.

This chain uses TRBV9 with TRBJ1-3, with TRBD1 matching 8 bases. J gave up 6 bases and V 0 bases, and 8 bases lay outside the gene matches. The germline CDR1 and CDR2 sequences are SGDLS and YYNGEE. The CDR3 covers 16 residues. The CDR3 sequence is CASSVGDRITSNTIYF. Here the CDR3 DNA reads TGTGCCAGCAGCGTAGGGGACAGGATAACCTCAAACACCATATATTTT.

The V call is TRBV11-3, the J call TRBJ2-6; D might be TRBD1 (6 bases). Trimming cost V 3 bases and J 0 bases, with 6 bases left between them. The CDR3 loop spans 15 amino acids. The germline V gene has CDR1 SGHNT and CDR2 YENEEA. DNA of the CDR3: TGTGCCAGCAGCTTGGGACACTCTGGGGCCAACGTCCTGACTTTC. Translating gives CASSLGHSGANVLTF.

The V gene is TRBV12-5, the J gene TRBJ1-3, with a tentative D call TRBD1 (5 bases). This CDR3 region has 14 residues. Trimming stripped 6 bases from V and 4 bases from J, with 13 bases between. Germline values: CDR1 LGHNT, CDR2 FRNRAP. CDR3 sequence: CASGMGQVGNTIYF. The DNA for the CDR3 is TGTGCTAGTGGGATGGGGCAGGTAGGAAACACCATATATTTT.

The chain recombines TRBV18 with TRBJ2-5; 8 nucleotides align to TRBD1. V lost 3 bases to trimming and J lost 3 bases; unmatched junction nucleotides: 6. CDR3 size: 15 residues. The germline CDR1 and CDR2 sequences are KGHSH and LQKENI. The CDR3 DNA is TGTGCCAGCTCACCGTGGGACAGGTCTGAAGAGACCCAGTACTTC. Its translation is CASSPWDRSEETQYF.

The chain joins TRBV7-2 to TRBJ1-2; 7 bases line up with TRBD1. The germline V gene encodes CDR1 SGHTA and CDR2 FQGNSA. J was trimmed by 8 bases and V by 1 base; bases with no gene match: 7. The CDR3 consists of 14 residues. The CDR3 nucleotides are TGTGCCAGCAGCTTAGATCCGACAGGGAGCGGCTACACCTTC. This sequence encodes CASSLDPTGSGYTF.

The rearrangement uses TRBV5-6 and TRBJ2-2, with no clear D. CDR1 and CDR2 from the germline V gene are SGHDT and YYEEEE. The germline V and J ends were trimmed by 5 bases and 2 bases, with 4 bases remaining between them. CDR3 length equals 12 residues. CDR3 bases: TGTGCCAGCAGTTTAAACACCGGGGAGCTGTTTTTT. Amino acids: CASSLNTGELFF.

This sequence joins TRBV19 and TRBJ2-5; D unresolved. CDR3 size: 16 residues. V shed 2 bases and J shed 5 bases, with 18 bases lying between them. Germline CDR1 is LNHDA and CDR2 is SQIVND (reference sequence). The CDR3, as DNA: TGTGCCAGTAGTATAAGTTGGTCCCATTTGAGGGAGACCCAGTACTTC. Encoded protein: CASSISWSHLRETQYF.

The chain uses TRBV12-3 or TRBV12-4 and TRBJ1-2; D ambiguous. This CDR3 contains 12 residues. The V end was cut by 5 bases, the J end by 3 bases, with 7 bases between. CDR3 nucleotides: TGTGCCAGCAGTGCCCAGGACTATGGCTACACCTTC. This gives the protein CASSAQDYGYTF.